The 29 T cell receptor beta chains reported below all come from one sample, sequenced in a study of T cells in women clearing cervical HPV infection. Clones were read by immunoSEQ multiplex PCR, and TCRdb kept only the in-frame ones, dropping some. This sample contains 15,000 to 20,000 clones. Sequencing input: blood buffy coat. All receptors derive from a woman aged 18 to 75 with a cervical HPV16 infection that either progressed to CIN3+ or cleared (not recorded which).

The CDR3 loop reads CASSEISNYGYTF. The DNA read from the CDR3 is TGTGCCAGCAGTGAAATCAGTAACTATGGC. The rearrangement joins TRBV2 to TRBJ1-2; no clear D gene. The CDR3 end is not reached by the read, which stops 3 residues before it; the germline J gene fills it in. Germline V gene data show CDR1 as SNHLY and CDR2 as FYNNEI. This CDR3 region has 13 residues. V shed 2 bases and J shed 1 base, with 5 bases lying between them.

For this clone: The CDR3 end lies 3 residues beyond the end of the read and is filled in from the germline J gene. The gene calls are TRBV19 and TRBJ1-6; 8 bases match TRBD1. The CDR3 totals 14 residues. V dropped 6 bases and J dropped 7; count of bases not matched to a gene: 5. The germline V gene encodes CDR1 LNHDA and CDR2 SQIVND (reference sequence). CDR3 protein: CASRNRDRNSPLHF. The CDR3 DNA, read in part, is TGTGCCAGTAGGAACCGGGACAGGAATTCACCC. Using reference TRBV19 and TRBJ1-6 for the parts outside the CDR3, the full variable domain is DGGITQSPKYLFRKEGQNVTLSCEQNLNHDAMYWYRQDPGQGLRLIYYSQIVNDFQKGDIAEGYSVSREKKESFPLTVTSAQKNPTAFYLCASRNRDRNSPLHFGNGTRLTVT.

Comments on this clone: The read halts 3 residues ahead of the CDR3 end, with the missing end drawn from the germline J gene. This sequence joins TRBV7-9 and TRBJ1-2; 7 positions agree with TRBD1. Germline V CDR1 and CDR2: SEHNR, FQNEAQ (reference sequence). The CDR3 contains 12 residues. This CDR3 is CASSSGTEGYTF. CDR3 DNA (partial): TGTGCCAGCAGCTCCGGGACAGAAGGC. The whole variable domain, remainder taken from reference TRBV7-9 and TRBJ1-2, is DTGVSQNPRHKITKRGQNVTFRCDPISEHNRLYWYRQTLGQGPEFLTYFQNEAQLEKSRLLSDRFSAERPKGSFSTLEIQRTEQGDSAMYLCASSSGTEGYTFGSGTRLTVV.

As to this clone: The sequence runs out 3 residues before the end of the CDR3; the remainder is reconstructed from the germline J gene. This chain joins TRBV29-1 and TRBJ1-2; 8 bases agree with TRBD1. This CDR3 comprises 14 residues. CDR1 and CDR2 (germline): SQVTM, ANQGSEA. CDR3 bases read: TGCAGCGTTGGCCTGACAGGGGAGATGAGAGGC. As protein: CSVGLTGEMRG. The entire CDR3 is CSVGLTGEMRGYTF. The complete variable domain, with remaining parts taken from reference TRBV29-1 and TRBJ1-2, reads SAVISQKPSRDICQRGTSLTIQCQVDSQVTMMFWYRQQPGQSLTLIATANQGSEATYESGFVIDKFPISRPNLTFSTLTVSNMSPEDSSIYLCSVGLTGEMRGYTFGSGTRLTVV.

Turning to this clone: The read comes to an end 3 residues before the CDR3 does, leaving the germline J gene to fill in the end. The chain is built from TRBV18 and TRBJ1-1; 7 bases are shared with TRBD1. V lost 3 bases and J lost 5; bases outside the gene matches: 9. The CDR3 has 15 residues. Germline V gene lookup returns CDR1 KGHSH and CDR2 LQKENI. The DNA read from the CDR3 is TGTGCCAGCTCACCCCTCGAGACAGGGTATACTGAA. It codes for CASSPLETGYTE. The CDR3 reads in full as CASSPLETGYTEAFF.

As regards this clone: A read error may produce the germline difference seen at one junction end. The read comes to an end 3 residues before the CDR3 does, leaving the germline J gene to fill in the end. The same CDR3 can be traced to other DNA sequences in this sample. The V gene is TRBV7-7, the J gene TRBJ1-3; TRBD1 matches 7 bases. Germline V gene data show CDR1 as SSHAT and CDR2 as FNYEAQ (reference sequence). The length of the CDR3 is 15 residues. The sequenced CDR3 bases are TGTGCCAGCAGCTTGGACAGGAGCTCTGGAAACACA. Translation gives CASSLDRSSGNT. The full CDR3 protein is CASSLDRSSGNTIYF.

Comment on this clone: The read terminates 3 residues ahead of where the CDR3 ends, so the germline J gene completes it. V and J are TRBV18 and TRBJ1-2, with TRBD1 as a possible D gene (6 bases). The CDR3 contains 17 residues. Germline CDR1 reads KGHSH; CDR2 reads LQKENI. CDR3 bases read: TGTGCCAGCTCACCCTATATACTAGCGGGGGGGCGAGATACC. Protein: CASSPYILAGGRDT. The entire CDR3 sequence reads CASSPYILAGGRDTYTF.

Concerning this clone: The CDR3 extends 3 residues past the end of the read, so its final part is completed from the germline J gene. The gene calls are TRBV20-1 and TRBJ1-2; TRBD1 matches 10 bases. Losses at the gene ends were 5 bases for V and 6 bases for J; bases not matched to a gene: 3. There are 12 residues in the CDR3. CDR1 and CDR2 from the germline V gene are DFQATT and SNEGSKA (reference sequence). The CDR3 sequence is CSAPDRGNGYTF. The DNA read from the CDR3 is TGCAGTGCTCCGGACAGGGGGAATGGC.

Note on this clone: The missing CDR3 end, 3 residues past where the read stops, is filled in from the germline J gene. The genes are TRBV19 and TRBJ2-3; TRBD2 aligns across 8 bases. The germline V gene encodes CDR1 LNHDA and CDR2 SQIVND (reference sequence). The CDR3 runs 16 residues. Partial CDR3 DNA: TGTGCCAGTAGTATCGGGGGGGGCAGTTTCAATCAGCCG. This sequence encodes CASSIGGGSFNQP. The entire CDR3 protein is CASSIGGGSFNQPQYF.

Regarding this clone: The CDR3 extends 3 residues past the end of the read, so its final part is completed from the germline J gene. The chain combines TRBV24-1 with TRBJ2-3; TRBD1 aligns across 9 bases. Looked up from germline, CDR1 is KGHDR and CDR2 is SFDVKD. This CDR3 spans 16 amino acids. After removal of 9 bases from V and 3 bases from J, the junction contained 12 bases not matched to a gene. The CDR3 region is CATAPGTGYDTDTQYF. The CDR3 bases that were read are TGTGCCACCGCTCCTGGGACAGGGTACGATACAGATACG.

A note on this clone: The CDR3 end is not reached by the read, which stops 3 residues before it; the germline J gene fills it in. The genes are TRBV29-1 and TRBJ1-1; D gene ambiguous. Germline loops: CDR1 SQVTM, CDR2 ANQGSEA. V was cut by 7 bases and J by 4 bases, with 16 bases left in between. The CDR3 totals 13 residues. Partial CDR3 DNA: TGCAGCGCATCAAGCCGGGGTTTCACTGAA. It yields the protein CSASSRGFTE. The CDR3 in full is CSASSRGFTEAFF.

Regarding this clone: The read halts 3 residues ahead of the CDR3 end, with the missing end drawn from the germline J gene. The gene calls are TRBV6-4 and TRBJ2-2, with TRBD1 matching 7 bases. This CDR3 contains 16 residues. Germline CDR1 is MRHNA and CDR2 is SNTAGT. The chain's CDR3 is CARDTGARAADSPLFF. Incomplete CDR3 DNA: TGTGCCAGGGACACAGGGGCTCGCGCCGCGGATTCACCG.

Comments on this clone: The read halts 3 residues ahead of the CDR3 end, with the missing end drawn from the germline J gene. The rearrangement uses TRBV5-8 and TRBJ2-3, with D possibly matching TRBD1 (5 bases). This CDR3 is built from 14 residues. In germline, CDR1 is SGHTS, CDR2 YDEGEE. The CDR3 loop reads CASSRGLDNQPQYF. The CDR3 bases that were read are TGTGCCAGCAGCAGGGGATTGGACAATCAGCCG.

A word on this clone: The CDR3 end falls 3 residues outside the read, so it is completed with the germline J gene. This chain uses TRBV20-1 with TRBJ2-2; maybe TRBD2 (7 bases). This CDR3 region has 17 residues. Germline V gene sequence: CDR1 DFQATT, CDR2 SNEGSKA (reference sequence). Trimming took off 5 bases at V and 3 bases at J, with 22 bases between the two ends. CDR3 protein: CSASPTGGGIDTGELFF. The sequenced part of the CDR3 DNA is TGCAGTGCTTCACCCACTGGGGGGGGCATCGACACCGGGGAG.

Of note for this clone: The CDR3 is cut off 3 residues early in the read; its end comes from the germline J gene. This chain joins TRBV20-1 and TRBJ2-3, with 13 bases lining up with TRBD2. This CDR3 has 20 amino acids. Germline values: CDR1 DFQATT, CDR2 SNEGSKA (reference sequence). The part of the CDR3 DNA that was read is TGCAGTGCTAGCCCTCAGACGCCGGGACTAGCGGGGAAGTACCAAGAGACG. Residues: CSASPQTPGLAGKYQET. The whole CDR3 protein reads CSASPQTPGLAGKYQETQYF.

Regarding this clone: The read ends 3 residues shy of where the CDR3 ends; the end is completed using the germline J gene. V gene TRBV18 combines with J gene TRBJ2-5; D is perhaps TRBD1 (6 bases). This CDR3 is 14 amino acids long. Trimming removed 6 bases at V and 5 bases at J, with 16 bases between. CDR1 and CDR2 (germline): KGHSH, LQKENI. CDR3: CASSSSQGPETQYF. Incomplete CDR3 DNA: TGTGCCAGCTCCTCTTCACAGGGTCCGGAGACC.

Concerning this clone: The CDR3 end falls 3 residues outside the read, so it is completed with the germline J gene. The rearrangement joins TRBV29-1 to TRBJ2-7, with 8 bases identical to TRBD1. Trimming removed 3 bases from V and 5 bases from J; junction bases left unmatched: 6. The germline V gene has CDR1 SQVTM and CDR2 ANQGSEA. The CDR3 loop spans 13 amino acids. CDR3 bases read: TGCAGCGTTGAGCCATCAGGGGGCCACGAG. As protein: CSVEPSGGHE. In full, the CDR3 is CSVEPSGGHEQYF.

In the case of this clone: The CDR3 extends 3 residues past the end of the read, so its final part is completed from the germline J gene. The chain carries TRBV5-1 and TRBJ1-5, with TRBD1 identical over 7 bases. The CDR3 runs 14 residues. V was pared by 3 bases and J by 4 bases, with 4 bases of the junction left unmatched. Per the germline V gene, CDR1 is SGHRS and CDR2 is YFSETQ. The sequenced CDR3 bases are TGCGCCAGCAGCTCTACAGGGGAAAATCAGCCC. This translates into CASSSTGENQP. The entire CDR3 sequence reads CASSSTGENQPQHF.

Concerning this clone: Read data end 3 residues before the CDR3 end; the end is taken from the germline J gene. The chain employs TRBV7-9 and TRBJ1-6; possible D gene TRBD1, 5 bases. V lost 3 bases, J lost 10 bases, and 16 bases lay in between. Per germline, CDR1 SEHNR and CDR2 FQNEAQ (reference sequence). This CDR3 spans 15 amino acids. The CDR3 sequence is CASSFARDGQSPLHF. The part of the CDR3 DNA that was read is TGTGCCAGCAGCTTTGCCAGGGATGGGCAATCACCC.

Turning to this clone: The CDR3 goes on 3 residues after the read ends, and that part is filled in from the germline J gene. J is TRBJ2-3 and V is TRBV24-1; D gene unclear. Trimming shortened V by 0 bases and J by 6 bases, and 6 bases separated the two germline ends. Germline loops: CDR1 KGHDR, CDR2 SFDVKD. This CDR3 has 13 amino acids. CDR3 bases read: TGTGCCACCAGTGATTTGCACGGGGATACG. Amino acid sequence: CATSDLHGDT. Given in full, the CDR3 is CATSDLHGDTQYF.

About this clone: The sequenced fragment ends 3 residues before the CDR3 boundary, so the rest is inferred from the germline J gene. The chain combines TRBV19 with TRBJ2-1, with TRBD2 matching over 10 bases. The length of the CDR3 is 15 residues. Trimming removed 5 bases from V and 8 bases from J; junction bases left unmatched: 9. The germline V gene encodes CDR1 LNHDA and CDR2 SQIVND (reference sequence). This CDR3 is CASSPGSGRSDEQFF. The sequenced CDR3 bases are TGTGCCAGTAGTCCGGGTAGCGGGAGGTCGGATGAG. Variable domain in full (rest from reference TRBV19 and TRBJ2-1): DGGITQSPKYLFRKEGQNVTLSCEQNLNHDAMYWYRQDPGQGLRLIYYSQIVNDFQKGDIAEGYSVSREKKESFPLTVTSAQKNPTAFYLCASSPGSGRSDEQFFGPGTRLTVL.

In regard to this clone: At one end the junction does not follow the germline gene, possibly because of a read error. The DNA ends 3 residues before the CDR3 does, and the rest of the CDR3 is filled in from the germline J gene. This chain joins TRBV4-2 and TRBJ2-7; 9 nucleotides match TRBD2. Looked up from germline, CDR1 is LGHNA and CDR2 is YNFKEQ. The CDR3 loop spans 15 amino acids. The CDR3 loop is CASSQIAGAHYEQYF. CDR3 DNA (partial): TGCGCCAGCAGCCAGATAGCGGGAGCCCACTACGAG.

Details on this clone: The read halts 3 residues ahead of the CDR3 end, with the missing end drawn from the germline J gene. V gene TRBV5-1 combines with J gene TRBJ2-7; a possible D gene is TRBD2 (5 bases). Trimming removed 6 bases at V and 2 bases at J, with 21 bases between. Per germline, CDR1 SGHRS and CDR2 YFSETQ. The CDR3 consists of 16 residues. Partial CDR3 DNA: TGCGCCAGCAAAGGAGGTAGCCCCGTGTCGGCCTACGAG. Translation gives CASKGGSPVSAYE. The CDR3 in full is CASKGGSPVSAYEQYF.

Turning to this clone: The CDR3 end lies 3 residues beyond the end of the read and is filled in from the germline J gene. The rearrangement joins TRBV20-1 to TRBJ2-7; 8 positions agree with TRBD2. Trimming at V came to 1 base and at J to 6 bases, leaving 11 bases not matched to a gene. Germline assignment: CDR1 DFQATT and CDR2 SNEGSKA (reference sequence). The CDR3 loop spans 15 amino acids. The CDR3 region is CSARGGSGGPFEQYF. The part of the CDR3 DNA that was read is TGCAGTGCTAGAGGGGGGTCGGGGGGGCCTTTCGAG.

For this clone: At one end the junction does not follow the germline gene, possibly because of a read error. The read finishes 3 residues shy of the CDR3 end, and the germline J gene is used to complete it. The rearrangement uses TRBV5-5 and TRBJ2-3; 14 positions agree with TRBD2. This CDR3 spans 15 amino acids. The germline CDR1 and CDR2 sequences are SGHKS and YYEKEE (reference sequence). The sequenced CDR3 bases are TGTGCCAGCAGAGCGGGACTAGCGGGAGCAGAGACG. It yields the protein CASRAGLAGAET. In full, the CDR3 reads CASRAGLAGAETQYF.

In the case of this clone: A junction boundary mismatches the germline segment, possibly from a read error. The CDR3 sequence: CAWSPGTSEKLFF. The covered CDR3 bases are TGTGCCTGGAGTCCCGGGACTAGTGAAAAA. The chain combines TRBV30 with TRBJ1-4; tentative D call: TRBD1 (5 bases). The read halts 3 residues ahead of the CDR3 end, with the missing end drawn from the germline J gene. The CDR3 sequence is 13 residues long. In germline, CDR1 is GTSNPN, CDR2 SVGIG (reference sequence).

Regarding this clone: Coverage ceases 3 residues before the CDR3 finishes, and the germline J gene fills in the end. The genes are TRBV7-8 and TRBJ2-7; tentative D call: TRBD2 (6 bases). CDR1 and CDR2 from the germline V gene are SGHVS and FQNEAQ. There are 14 residues in the CDR3. V gave up 5 bases and J gave up 6 bases, with 17 bases separating them. The CDR3 sequence is CASSLTTRTGEQYF. CDR3 DNA, as far as it was read: TGTGCCAGCAGCCTGACGACTAGGACGGGCGAG.

CDR3 DNA, as far as it was read: TGTGCCAGCACCCTACGCGGGGGGGGCGGGGAGACC. Its translation is CASTLRGGGGET. The CDR3 in full is CASTLRGGGGETQYF. V gene TRBV6-2 or TRBV6-3 combines with J gene TRBJ2-5; 9 bases map to TRBD2. Coverage ceases 3 residues before the CDR3 finishes, and the germline J gene fills in the end. The CDR3 covers 15 residues. Germline CDR1 and CDR2: MNHEY and SVGEGT. The ends lost 7 bases at V and 5 bases at J; junction bases unmatched: 11.

Concerning this clone: The CDR3 end falls 3 residues outside the read, so it is completed with the germline J gene. The chain couples TRBV5-4 to TRBJ2-5, with TRBD1 identical over 8 bases. Trimming at V came to 1 base and at J to 5 bases, leaving 4 bases not matched to a gene. This CDR3 is 14 amino acids long. CDR1 SGHNT and CDR2 YYREEE come from the germline V gene (reference sequence). CDR3 DNA, as far as it was read: TGTGCCAGCAGCTTGTCAGGGGGCGTGGAGACC. It encodes CASSLSGGVET. The CDR3 as a whole reads CASSLSGGVETQYF.